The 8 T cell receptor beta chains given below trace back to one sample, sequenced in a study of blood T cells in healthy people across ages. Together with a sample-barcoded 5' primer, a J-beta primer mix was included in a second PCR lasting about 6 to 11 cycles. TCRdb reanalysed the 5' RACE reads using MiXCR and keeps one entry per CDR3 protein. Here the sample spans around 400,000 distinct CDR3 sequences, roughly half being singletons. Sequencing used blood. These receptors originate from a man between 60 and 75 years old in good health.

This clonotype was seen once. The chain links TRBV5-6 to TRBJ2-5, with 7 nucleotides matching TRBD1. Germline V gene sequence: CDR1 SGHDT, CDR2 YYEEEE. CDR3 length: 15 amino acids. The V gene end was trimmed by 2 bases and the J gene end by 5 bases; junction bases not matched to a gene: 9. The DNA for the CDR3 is TGTGCCAGCAGCTTAGCTGACAGGGTTGGGGAGACCCAGTACTTC. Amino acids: CASSLADRVGETQYF.

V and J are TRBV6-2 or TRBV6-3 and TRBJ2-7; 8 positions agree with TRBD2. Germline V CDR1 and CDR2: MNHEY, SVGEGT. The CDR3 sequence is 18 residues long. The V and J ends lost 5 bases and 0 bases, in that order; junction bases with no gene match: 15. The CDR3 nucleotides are TGTGCCAGCAGTCACCTGAGAGCGGGGGCCCTCATCTCCTACGAGCAGTACTTC. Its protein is CASSHLRAGALISYEQYF.

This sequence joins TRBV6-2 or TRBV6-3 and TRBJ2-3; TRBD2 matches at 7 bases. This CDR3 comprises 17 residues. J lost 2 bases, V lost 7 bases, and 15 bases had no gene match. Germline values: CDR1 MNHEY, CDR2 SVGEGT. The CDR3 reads CASTGPRTSSPTDTQYF. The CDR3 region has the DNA TGTGCCAGCACCGGGCCTCGGACTAGTTCTCCCACAGATACGCAGTATTTT.

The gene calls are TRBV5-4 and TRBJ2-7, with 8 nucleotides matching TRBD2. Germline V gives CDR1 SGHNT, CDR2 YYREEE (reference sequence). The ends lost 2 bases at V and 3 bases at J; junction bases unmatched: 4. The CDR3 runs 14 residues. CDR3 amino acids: CASSFGSGVYEQYF. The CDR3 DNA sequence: TGTGCCAGCAGCTTCGGTAGCGGGGTCTACGAGCAGTACTTC.

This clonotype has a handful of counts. The CDR3 sequence: CASSSRQSSYEQYF. In nucleotides, the CDR3 is TGTGCCAGCAGTTCCCGCCAGAGCTCCTACGAGCAGTACTTC. V and J are TRBV6-6 and TRBJ2-7; no definite D call. Germline V gene data show CDR1 as MNHNY and CDR2 as SVGAGI (reference sequence). The CDR3 runs to 14 residues. Trimming shortened V by 4 bases and J by 0 bases, and 10 bases separated the two germline ends.

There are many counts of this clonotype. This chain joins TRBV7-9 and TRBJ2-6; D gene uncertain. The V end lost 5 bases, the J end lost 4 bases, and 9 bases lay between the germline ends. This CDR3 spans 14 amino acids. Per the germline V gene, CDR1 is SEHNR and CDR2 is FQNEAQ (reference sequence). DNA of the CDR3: TGTGCCAGCAGCCCCCTACGGGGGGCCAACGTCCTGACTTTC. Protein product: CASSPLRGANVLTF.

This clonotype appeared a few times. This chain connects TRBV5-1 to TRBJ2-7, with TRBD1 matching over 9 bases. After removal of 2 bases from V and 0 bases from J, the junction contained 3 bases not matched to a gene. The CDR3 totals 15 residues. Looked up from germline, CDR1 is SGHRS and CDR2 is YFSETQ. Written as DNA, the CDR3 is TGCGCCAGCAGCTTCCCGACAGGGGGCTCCTACGAGCAGTACTTC. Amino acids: CASSFPTGGSYEQYF.

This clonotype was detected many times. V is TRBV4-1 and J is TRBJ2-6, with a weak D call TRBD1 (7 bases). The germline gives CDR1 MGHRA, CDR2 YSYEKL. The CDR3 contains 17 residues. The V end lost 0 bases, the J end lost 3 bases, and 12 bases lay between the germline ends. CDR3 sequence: CASSQESRGVGANVLTF. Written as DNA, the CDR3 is TGCGCCAGCAGCCAAGAAAGCAGGGGGGTTGGGGCCAACGTCCTGACTTTC.